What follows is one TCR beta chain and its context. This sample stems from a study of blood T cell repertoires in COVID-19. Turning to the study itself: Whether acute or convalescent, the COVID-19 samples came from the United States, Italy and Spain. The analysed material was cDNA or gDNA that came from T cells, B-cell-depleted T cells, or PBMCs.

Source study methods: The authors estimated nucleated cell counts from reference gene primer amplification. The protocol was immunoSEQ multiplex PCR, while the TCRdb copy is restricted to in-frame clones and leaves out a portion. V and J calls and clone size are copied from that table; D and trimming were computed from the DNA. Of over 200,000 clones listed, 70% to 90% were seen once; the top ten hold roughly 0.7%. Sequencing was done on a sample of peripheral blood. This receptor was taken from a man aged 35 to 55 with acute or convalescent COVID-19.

The CDR3 loop is CSAAMGGEQFF. The CDR3 coding sequence is TGCAGTGCCGCAATGGGGGGTGAGCAGTTCTTC. The chain is built from TRBV20-1 and TRBJ2-1, with a possible D match to TRBD2 (6 bases). This CDR3 spans 11 amino acids. From germline, CDR1 is DFQATT and CDR2 SNEGSKA (reference sequence). V shed 6 bases and J shed 9 bases, with 12 bases lying between them.